The rows below give T cell receptor beta chains drawn from one sample of a study of T cell responses to AZD1222 COVID-19 vaccine. Sequencing used immunoSEQ multiplex PCR; TCRdb keeps in-frame clones, though not all of them. This sample has roughly 140,000 clones; more than 90% occur once, and the top ten carry roughly 1.6%. This specimen was peripheral blood, taken 28 days after the second AZD1222 dose. The receptor source for this set is an adult who received the AZD1222 COVID-19 vaccine. CDR3s include the opening cysteine and the closing phenylalanine or tryptophan. The D gene is left open where the match is weak. Only part of the rows carry a size: once, few, many, or a class if the clone is expanded.

>NA|NA|TRBJ2-2|TRBV10-3
CAISENGANTGELFF
TGTGCCATCAGTGAGAACGGCGCGAACACCGGGGAGCTGTTTTTT
>NA|few|TRBJ1-2|TRBV7-9
CASSLETPYRLGYTF
TGTGCCAGCAGCTTAGAGACACCCTACAGACTCGGCTACACCTTC
>NA|NA|TRBJ2-7|TRBV10-3
CAISDEGGSSYEQYF
TGTGCCATCAGTGATGAGGGCGGGTCCTCCTACGAGCAGTACTTC
>NA|NA|TRBJ1-2|TRBV3-1/TRBV3-2
CASSNLQSRGYTF
TGTGCCAGCAGCAACCTACAGTCTCGTGGCTACACCTTC
>TRBD1|once|TRBJ2-1|TRBV24-1
CATSDSGQGTYNEQFF
TGTGCCACCAGTGACTCGGGACAGGGAACCTACAATGAGCAGTTCTTC
>TRBD2|once|TRBJ2-7|TRBV19
CASSITNTGGEQYF
TGTGCCAGTAGTATAACCAACACGGGAGGCGAGCAGTACTTC
>NA|NA|TRBJ2-1|TRBV7-2
CASSSRIAGLNNEQFF
TGTGCCAGCAGCTCACGCATCGCGGGACTTAACAATGAGCAGTTCTTC
>TRBD1|NA|TRBJ2-6|TRBV28
CASSQHRTGAGANVLTF
TGTGCCAGCAGTCAGCACCGAACAGGGGCTGGGGCCAACGTCCTGACTTTC
>TRBD1|NA|TRBJ1-3|TRBV7-8
CASSPQGGVGRNTIYF
TGTGCCAGCAGCCCTCAGGGGGGGGTAGGGAGAAACACCATATATTTT
>NA|NA|TRBJ1-5|TRBV18
CASSPTGPRSNQPQHF
TGTGCCAGCTCACCAACAGGACCTCGGAGCAATCAGCCCCAGCATTTT
>TRBD1|NA|TRBJ1-4|TRBV9
CASSVGQGGEKLFF
TGTGCCAGCAGCGTAGGACAGGGGGGTGAAAAACTGTTTTTT
>NA|NA|TRBJ1-5|TRBV30
CAWSPPGGPSSNQPQHF
TGTGCCTGGAGTCCCCCTGGGGGGCCGAGCAGCAATCAGCCCCAGCATTTT
>NA|NA|TRBJ2-2|TRBV7-3
CASSLGNTGELFF
TGTGCCAGCAGCTTAGGGAACACCGGGGAGCTGTTTTTT
>TRBD2|NA|TRBJ2-2|TRBV18
CASSPDLLASTTGELFF
TGTGCCAGCTCACCCGACCTACTAGCGTCGACCACCGGGGAGCTGTTTTTT
>NA|NA|TRBJ1-2|TRBV19
CASSIRGTPTDGYTF
TGTGCCAGTAGTATAAGGGGGACACCTACTGATGGCTACACCTTC
>NA|NA|TRBJ1-2|TRBV4-1
CASSSPGEGYGYTF
TGCGCCAGCAGCTCCCCAGGGGAGGGCTATGGCTACACCTTC
>NA|once|TRBJ2-1|TRBV13
CASSIASTNEQFF
TGTGCCAGCAGCATCGCTAGCACCAATGAGCAGTTCTTC
>NA|NA|TRBJ1-1|TRBV7-8
CASSTWGGQTEAFF
TGTGCCAGCAGCACCTGGGGGGGACAAACTGAAGCTTTCTTT
>TRBD2|NA|TRBJ2-5|TRBV30
CAWSLAGGGKRSQETQYF
TGTGCCTGGAGTCTTGCCGGGGGAGGGAAGCGTTCTCAAGAGACCCAGTACTTC
>TRBD1|NA|TRBJ1-6|TRBV7-2
CASSSPQLTGGVKGSPLHF
TGTGCCAGCAGCTCTCCCCAATTGACAGGGGGTGTCAAGGGTTCACCCCTCCACTTT
>NA|NA|TRBJ2-3|TRBV19
CASKKGGAGSDTQYF
TGTGCCAGTAAAAAGGGGGGGGCTGGGTCAGATACGCAGTATTTT
>TRBD1|NA|TRBJ2-1|TRBV30
CAWSVGGDRGYNEQFF
TGTGCCTGGAGTGTTGGGGGGGACAGGGGCTACAATGAGCAGTTCTTC
>NA|NA|TRBJ2-7|TRBV27
CASSRRGSTLYEQYF
TGTGCCAGCAGTCGCCGTGGATCTACCCTCTACGAGCAGTACTTC
>TRBD1|NA|TRBJ2-1|TRBV28
CASSSPGTGNYNEQFF
TGTGCCAGCAGTTCACCCGGGACAGGGAACTACAATGAGCAGTTCTTC
>NA|NA|TRBJ1-2|TRBV19
CASTPPSGVGYGYTF
TGTGCCAGTACACCCCCCTCGGGGGTCGGCTATGGCTACACCTTC
>TRBD2|NA|TRBJ2-5|TRBV9
CASSDRGGRETQYF
TGTGCCAGCAGCGACCGGGGGGGCCGGGAGACCCAGTACTTC
>TRBD2|NA|TRBJ2-1|TRBV28
CASSPWSGRAGNEQFF
TGTGCCAGCAGTCCGTGGAGCGGGAGAGCAGGCAATGAGCAGTTCTTC
>NA|NA|TRBJ1-3|TRBV13
CASSIKMTGYSGNTIYF
TGTGCCAGCAGCATAAAGATGACAGGCTACTCTGGAAACACCATATATTTT
>TRBD1|NA|TRBJ1-1|TRBV7-9
CASSLDRKNTEAFF
TGTGCCAGCAGCTTGGACAGGAAGAACACTGAAGCTTTCTTT
>TRBD1|NA|TRBJ2-4|TRBV19
CASSLTGSQNIQYF
TGTGCCAGTAGTCTGACAGGGTCTCAAAACATTCAGTACTTC
>TRBD2|NA|TRBJ2-3|TRBV6-5
CASSTSGIGDTQYF
TGTGCCAGCAGTACTAGCGGGATAGGGGATACGCAGTATTTT
>TRBD1|once|TRBJ1-2|TRBV6-5
CASSYSGTGRPGYTF
TGTGCCAGCAGTTACTCCGGGACAGGAAGACCGGGCTACACCTTC
>NA|NA|TRBJ1-6|TRBV14
CASSQVGRSYNSPLHF
TGTGCCAGCAGCCAAGTTGGAAGATCCTATAATTCACCCCTCCACTTT
>NA|NA|TRBJ1-6|TRBV19
CASTPRAPRGDLNSPLHF
TGTGCCAGTACCCCACGGGCCCCCAGGGGCGATTTGAATTCACCCCTCCACTTT
>TRBD2|NA|TRBJ2-7|TRBV6-5
CASSPTSGTDDEQYF
TGTGCCAGCAGCCCGACTAGCGGGACTGACGACGAGCAGTACTTC
>NA|NA|TRBJ2-1|TRBV11-1
CASSPLTGFYNEQFF
TGTGCCAGCAGCCCACTGACAGGTTTCTACAATGAGCAGTTCTTC
>NA|NA|TRBJ2-7|TRBV28
CASSPPSYEQYF
TGTGCCAGCAGTCCCCCCTCCTACGAGCAGTACTTC
>NA|NA|TRBJ2-2|TRBV12-2
CASRLRGGALFTGELFF
TGTGCAAGTCGCTTAAGGGGCGGGGCCCTTTTCACCGGGGAGCTGTTTTTT
>TRBD1|NA|TRBJ1-2|TRBV6-4
CASSDGNRGNYGYTF
TGTGCCAGCAGTGACGGGAACAGGGGTAACTATGGCTACACCTTC
>TRBD2|few|TRBJ2-1|TRBV7-2
CASSLRSSGSSYNEQFF
TGTGCCAGCAGCTTAAGGTCTAGCGGAAGCTCCTACAATGAGCAGTTCTTC
>NA|NA|TRBJ2-5|TRBV10-3
CAISDSSTYQETQYF
TGTGCCATCAGTGACAGCAGTACCTACCAAGAGACCCAGTACTTC
>NA|NA|TRBJ1-2|TRBV7-9
CASSLVTGGTYGYTF
TGTGCCAGCAGCTTAGTAACAGGTGGAACCTATGGCTACACCTTC
>TRBD1|NA|TRBJ1-1|TRBV4-1
CASSRGQGLSEAFF
TGCGCCAGCAGCCGGGGACAGGGGCTGAGTGAAGCTTTCTTT
>NA|NA|TRBJ2-5|TRBV30
CAWSLNGQETQYF
TGTGCCTGGAGTCTAAACGGGCAAGAGACCCAGTACTTC
>NA|NA|TRBJ1-6|TRBV3-1/TRBV3-2
CASSPRTQSYNSPLHF
TGTGCCAGCAGCCCGAGGACACAGTCCTATAATTCACCCCTCCACTTT
>NA|NA|TRBJ2-5|TRBV5-1
CASSLGQNQETQYF
TGCGCCAGCAGCTTGGGCCAGAACCAAGAGACCCAGTACTTC
>NA|NA|TRBJ1-2|TRBV19
CASTTGPTNYGYTF
TGTGCCAGCACCACAGGACCGACTAACTATGGCTACACCTTC
>NA|NA|TRBJ2-5|TRBV6-1
CASSEMIETQYF
TGTGCCAGCAGTGAGATGATCGAGACCCAGTACTTC
>NA|NA|TRBJ2-7|TRBV24-1
CATSDSSDRPGGRYF
TGTGCCACCAGTGATTCCTCCGACAGGCCGGGCGGTAGATATTTC
>TRBD2|NA|TRBJ2-5|TRBV5-1
CASSLAGLAGPETQYF
TGCGCCAGCAGCTTGGCGGGACTAGCGGGGCCCGAGACCCAGTACTTC
>NA|NA|TRBJ1-1|TRBV6-2/TRBV6-3
CASSWGLRIEAFF
TGTGCCAGCAGTTGGGGACTTCGGATTGAAGCTTTCTTT
>TRBD1|NA|TRBJ1-5|TRBV7-8
CASSSKGGDRVYSNQPQHF
TGTGCCAGCAGCTCAAAGGGAGGGGACAGGGTTTATAGCAATCAGCCCCAGCATTTT